The TCR beta chain under discussion was sequenced for a study of cytomegalovirus exposure and HLA in healthy donors (dated by TCRdb to the late 2010s). At the level of the whole study: According to a later analysis, one platform produced both the 120 validation repertoires and the roughly 650 repertoires of the first cohort. The study was designed to test whether signatures of past pathogen exposure could be identified by cataloging public T cell receptors. In addition to the first cohort of around 670 subjects, a separate validation cohort of approximately 130 different subjects was used. High-throughput TCR immunosequencing, statistical association of individual TCRs with disease status, and machine learning were combined to predict cytomegalovirus infection status. Study-wide findings and limitations: While some public TCRs were present in many individuals, most TCR sequences turned up only very rarely across donors. A few of the identified cytomegalovirus-associated TCR beta chains were confirmed in vitro to be specific for cytomegalovirus antigens. The authors suggested that the approach could potentially be generalized to other disease states and immunological phenotypes. A later analysis lacked HLA typing for the validation cohort, so it scored co-occurrence in that cohort across all 110 or so repertoires. In both the original and validation cohorts, the classifier was reported to diagnose cytomegalovirus status with high specificity and sensitivity. In the study, around 150 TCR beta chains were listed as associated with cytomegalovirus. A later analysis found that TCRs clustered in the first cohort also tended to co-occur in the 120 validation repertoires, with about 94% of cluster scores above 0.

The CDR3 contains 18 residues, cysteine and phenylalanine counted. The only DNA kept is the CDR3, 54 bases in frame from the first base. As encoded in the germline V gene, CDR1 is SGHRS while CDR2 is YFSETQ. The germline V and J ends show losses of 4 bases and 6 bases respectively, and no gene match explains 19 bases of the junction. This clone showed up just a few times. No cognate antigen has been identified for it. Base-call qualities are not available, and no considerably larger clone is one nucleotide away. Library preparation employed the immunoSEQ multiplex PCR assay. For the original study's pipeline: A statistical classification framework was developed to diagnose cytomegalovirus status using the catalog of TCR beta chain sequences. TCRdb's version of the immuneACCESS table is confined to in-frame rearrangements and falls short of the full clone set. An unresolved V gene accounts for under half of the shortfall where checked; the remainder is of unknown origin. V and J calls and clone size are those listed in that table; D and trimming were worked out from the DNA. This sample is represented by under 250,000 clones; roughly 84% of them were singletons. The ten largest clonotypes hold around 13% of the sample.

The donors were included in the validation cohort of over a hundred subjects, a group kept apart from the approximately 670-subject first cohort. The material sequenced was PBMCs. This receptor was obtained from a man in his late teens or twenties in good health and CMV-seropositive. The chain is encoded by TRBV5-1 joined to TRBJ2-3, with 8 junctional bases fitting TRBD2. CDR3 sequence: CASSQTVRAMAGGDTQYF. The nucleotide sequence reads TGCGCCAGCAGCCAGACAGTGAGGGCAATGGCGGGAGGTGATACGCAGTATTTT.